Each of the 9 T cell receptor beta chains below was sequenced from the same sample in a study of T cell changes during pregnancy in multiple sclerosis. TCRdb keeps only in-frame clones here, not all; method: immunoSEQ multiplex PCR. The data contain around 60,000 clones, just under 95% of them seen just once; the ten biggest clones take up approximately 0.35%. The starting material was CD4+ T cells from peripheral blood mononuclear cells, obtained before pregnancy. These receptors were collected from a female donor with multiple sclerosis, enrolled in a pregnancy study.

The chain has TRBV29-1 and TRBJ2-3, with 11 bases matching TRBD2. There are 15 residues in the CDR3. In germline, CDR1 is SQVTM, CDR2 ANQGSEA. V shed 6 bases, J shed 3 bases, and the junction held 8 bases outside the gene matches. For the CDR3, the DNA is TGCAGCGTAATAACTAGCGGGAGTTGGACAGATACGCAGTATTTT. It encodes CSVITSGSWTDTQYF.

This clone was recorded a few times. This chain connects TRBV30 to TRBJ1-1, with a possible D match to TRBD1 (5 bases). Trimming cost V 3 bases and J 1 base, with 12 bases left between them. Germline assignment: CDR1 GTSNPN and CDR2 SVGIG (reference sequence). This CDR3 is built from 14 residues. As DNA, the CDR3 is TGTGCCTGGAGGACGGGAGGGACGAACACTGAAGCTTTCTTT. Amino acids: CAWRTGGTNTEAFF.

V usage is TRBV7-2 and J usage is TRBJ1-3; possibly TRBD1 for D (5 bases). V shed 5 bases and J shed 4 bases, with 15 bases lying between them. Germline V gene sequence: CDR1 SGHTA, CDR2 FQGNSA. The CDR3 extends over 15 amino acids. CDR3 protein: CASSQYSGPGNTIYF. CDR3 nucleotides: TGTGCCAGCAGCCAGTATTCAGGGCCCGGAAACACCATATATTTT.

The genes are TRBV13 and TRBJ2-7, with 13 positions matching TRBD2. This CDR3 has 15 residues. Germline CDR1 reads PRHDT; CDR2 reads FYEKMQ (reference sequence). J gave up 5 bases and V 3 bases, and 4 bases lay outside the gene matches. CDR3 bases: TGTGCCAGCAGCTTCCAACTAGCGGGAGGGGACGAGCAGTACTTC. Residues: CASSFQLAGGDEQYF. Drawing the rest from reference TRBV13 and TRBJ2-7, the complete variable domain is AAGVIQSPRHLIKEKRETATLKCYPIPRHDTVYWYQQGPGQDPQFLISFYEKMQSDKGSIPDRFSAQQFSDYHSELNMSSLELGDSALYFCASSFQLAGGDEQYFGPGTRLTVT.

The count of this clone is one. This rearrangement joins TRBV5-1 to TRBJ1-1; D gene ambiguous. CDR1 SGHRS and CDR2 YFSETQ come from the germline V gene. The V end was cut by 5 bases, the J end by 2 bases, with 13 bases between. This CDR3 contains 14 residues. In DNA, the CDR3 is TGCGCCAGCAGTCGACTCGGCGAAAACACTGAAGCTTTCTTT. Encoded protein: CASSRLGENTEAFF.

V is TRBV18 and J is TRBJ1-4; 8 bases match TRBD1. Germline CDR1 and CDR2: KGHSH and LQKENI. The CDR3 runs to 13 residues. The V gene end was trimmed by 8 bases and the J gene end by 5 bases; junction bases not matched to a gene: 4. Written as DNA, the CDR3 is TGTGCCAGCGCGGGACAGGAGAATGAAAAACTGTTTTTT. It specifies CASAGQENEKLFF.

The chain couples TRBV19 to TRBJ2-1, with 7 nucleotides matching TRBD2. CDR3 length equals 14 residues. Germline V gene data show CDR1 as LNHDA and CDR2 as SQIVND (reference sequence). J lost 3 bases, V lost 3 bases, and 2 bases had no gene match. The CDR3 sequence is CASSIGGSYNEQFF. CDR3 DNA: TGTGCCAGTAGTATCGGCGGGAGCTACAATGAGCAGTTCTTC.

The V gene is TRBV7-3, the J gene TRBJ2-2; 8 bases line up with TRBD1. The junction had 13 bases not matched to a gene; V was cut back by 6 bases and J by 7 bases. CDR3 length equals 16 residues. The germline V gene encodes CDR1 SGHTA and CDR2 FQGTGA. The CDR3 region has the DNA TGTGCCAGCAGTCATCAAAGGGCAGGGGGCATCGGGGAGCTGTTTTTT. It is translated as CASSHQRAGGIGELFF.

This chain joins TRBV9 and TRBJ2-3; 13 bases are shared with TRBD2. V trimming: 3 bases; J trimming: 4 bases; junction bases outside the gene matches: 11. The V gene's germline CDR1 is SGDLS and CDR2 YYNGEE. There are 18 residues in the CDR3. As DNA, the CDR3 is TGTGCCAGCAGCGCCCACGGGACTAGCGGGAACTTGGCAGATACGCAGTATTTT. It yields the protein CASSAHGTSGNLADTQYF. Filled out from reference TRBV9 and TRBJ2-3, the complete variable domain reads DSGVTQTPKHLITATGQRVTLRCSPRSGDLSVYWYQQSLDQGLQFLIQYYNGEERAKGNILERFSAQQFPDLHSELNLSSLELGDSALYFCASSAHGTSGNLADTQYFGPGTRLTVL.